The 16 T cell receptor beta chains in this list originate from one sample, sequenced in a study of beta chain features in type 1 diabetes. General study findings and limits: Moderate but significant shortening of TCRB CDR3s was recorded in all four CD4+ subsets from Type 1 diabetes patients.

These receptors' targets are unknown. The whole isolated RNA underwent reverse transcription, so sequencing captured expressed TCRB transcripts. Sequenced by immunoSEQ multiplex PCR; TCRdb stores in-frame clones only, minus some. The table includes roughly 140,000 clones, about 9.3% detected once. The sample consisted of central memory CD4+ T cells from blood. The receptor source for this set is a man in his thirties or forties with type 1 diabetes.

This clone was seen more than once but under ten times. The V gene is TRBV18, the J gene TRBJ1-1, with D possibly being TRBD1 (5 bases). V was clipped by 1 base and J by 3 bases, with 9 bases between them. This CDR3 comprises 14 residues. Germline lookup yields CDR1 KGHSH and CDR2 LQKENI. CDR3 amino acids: CASSPQGIDTEAFF. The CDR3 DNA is TGTGCCAGCTCACCACAGGGGATAGACACTGAAGCTTTCTTT.

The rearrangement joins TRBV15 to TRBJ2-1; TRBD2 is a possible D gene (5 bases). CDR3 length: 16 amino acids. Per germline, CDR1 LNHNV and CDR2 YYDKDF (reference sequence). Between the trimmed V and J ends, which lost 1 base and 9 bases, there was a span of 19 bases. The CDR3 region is CATSRGGTASGIEQFF. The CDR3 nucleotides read TGTGCCACCAGCAGAGGAGGCACCGCGTCCGGGATTGAGCAGTTCTTC.

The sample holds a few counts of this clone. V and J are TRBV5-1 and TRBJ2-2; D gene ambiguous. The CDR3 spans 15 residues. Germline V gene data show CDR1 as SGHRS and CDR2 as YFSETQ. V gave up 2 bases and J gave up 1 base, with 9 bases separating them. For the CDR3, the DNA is TGCGCCAGCAGCTTACAGCCTGGGAACACCGGGGAGCTGTTTTTT. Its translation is CASSLQPGNTGELFF.

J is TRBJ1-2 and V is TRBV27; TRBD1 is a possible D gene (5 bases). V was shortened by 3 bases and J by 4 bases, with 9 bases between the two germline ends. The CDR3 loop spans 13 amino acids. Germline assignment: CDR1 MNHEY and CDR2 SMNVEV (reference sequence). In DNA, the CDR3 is TGTGCCAGCAGTTTCTTCCAGGGCTATGGCTACACCTTC. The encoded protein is CASSFFQGYGYTF.

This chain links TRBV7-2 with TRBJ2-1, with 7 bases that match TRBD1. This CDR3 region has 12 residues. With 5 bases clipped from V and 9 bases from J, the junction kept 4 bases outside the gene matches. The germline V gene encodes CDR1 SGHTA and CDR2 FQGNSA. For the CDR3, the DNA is TGTGCCAGCAGCGTCAACAGGGGTGAGCAGTTCTTC. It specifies CASSVNRGEQFF.

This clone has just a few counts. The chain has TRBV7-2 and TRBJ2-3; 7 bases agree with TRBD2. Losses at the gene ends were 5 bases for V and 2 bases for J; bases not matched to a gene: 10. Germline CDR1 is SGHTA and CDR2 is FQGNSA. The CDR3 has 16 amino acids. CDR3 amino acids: CASSPRLREITDTQYF. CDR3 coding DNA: TGTGCCAGCAGCCCCCGCTTGCGGGAGATCACAGATACGCAGTATTTT.

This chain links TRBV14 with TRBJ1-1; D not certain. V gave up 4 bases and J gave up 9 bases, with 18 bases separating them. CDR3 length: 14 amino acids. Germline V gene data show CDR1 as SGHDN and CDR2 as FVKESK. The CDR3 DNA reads TGTGCCAGCAGCCCCTTCCGGGGAGCCTCGCAAGCTTTCTTT. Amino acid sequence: CASSPFRGASQAFF.

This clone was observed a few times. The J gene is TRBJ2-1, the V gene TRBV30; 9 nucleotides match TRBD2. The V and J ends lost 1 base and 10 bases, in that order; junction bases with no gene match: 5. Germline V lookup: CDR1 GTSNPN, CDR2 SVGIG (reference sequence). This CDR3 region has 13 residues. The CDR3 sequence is CAWSAGLADEQFF. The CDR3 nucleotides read TGTGCCTGGAGTGCGGGACTAGCCGACGAGCAGTTCTTC. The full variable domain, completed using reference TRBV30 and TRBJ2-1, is SQTIHQWPATLVQPVGSPLSLECTVEGTSNPNLYWYRQAAGRGLQLLFYSVGIGQISSEVPQNLSASRPQDRQFILSSKKLLLSDSGFYLCAWSAGLADEQFFGPGTRLTVL.

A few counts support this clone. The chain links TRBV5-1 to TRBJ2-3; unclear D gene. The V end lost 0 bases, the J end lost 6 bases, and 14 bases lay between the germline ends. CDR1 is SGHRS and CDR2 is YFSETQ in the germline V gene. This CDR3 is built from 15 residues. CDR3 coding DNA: TGCGCCAGCAGCTTGGTGGGTCCTCCAGCGGATACGCAGTATTTT. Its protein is CASSLVGPPADTQYF.

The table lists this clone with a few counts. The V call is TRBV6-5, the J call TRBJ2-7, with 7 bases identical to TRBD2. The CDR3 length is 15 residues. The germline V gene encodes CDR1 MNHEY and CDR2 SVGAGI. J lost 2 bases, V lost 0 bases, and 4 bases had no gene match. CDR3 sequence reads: CASSYSLGGTYEQYF. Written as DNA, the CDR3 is TGTGCCAGCAGTTACTCACTGGGGGGGACCTACGAGCAGTACTTC.

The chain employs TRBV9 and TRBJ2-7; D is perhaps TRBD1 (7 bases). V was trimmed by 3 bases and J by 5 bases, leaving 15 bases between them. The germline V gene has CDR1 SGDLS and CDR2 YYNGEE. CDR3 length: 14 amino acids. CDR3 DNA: TGTGCCAGCAGCGGGAGGGGGCGCAGGAACGAGCAGTACTTC. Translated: CASSGRGRRNEQYF.

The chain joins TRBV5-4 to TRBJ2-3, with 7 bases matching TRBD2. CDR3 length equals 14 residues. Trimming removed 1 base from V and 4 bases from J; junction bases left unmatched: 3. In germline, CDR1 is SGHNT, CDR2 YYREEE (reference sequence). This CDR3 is CASSLSGTPDTQYF. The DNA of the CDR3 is TGTGCCAGCAGCTTGAGCGGGACGCCAGATACGCAGTATTTT.

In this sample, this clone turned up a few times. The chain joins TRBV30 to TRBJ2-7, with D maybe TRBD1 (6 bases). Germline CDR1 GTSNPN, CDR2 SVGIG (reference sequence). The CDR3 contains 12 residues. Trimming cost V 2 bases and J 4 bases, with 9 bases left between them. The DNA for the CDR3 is TGTGCCTGGAGTCTACAGGGTTACGAGCAGTACTTC. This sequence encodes CAWSLQGYEQYF.

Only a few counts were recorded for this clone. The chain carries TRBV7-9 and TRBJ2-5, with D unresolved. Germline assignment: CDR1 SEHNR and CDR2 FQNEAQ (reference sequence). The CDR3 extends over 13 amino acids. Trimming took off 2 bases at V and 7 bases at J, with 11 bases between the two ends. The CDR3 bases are TGTGCCAGCAGCTTAATAGGCACGGGGACCCAGTACTTC. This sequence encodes CASSLIGTGTQYF.

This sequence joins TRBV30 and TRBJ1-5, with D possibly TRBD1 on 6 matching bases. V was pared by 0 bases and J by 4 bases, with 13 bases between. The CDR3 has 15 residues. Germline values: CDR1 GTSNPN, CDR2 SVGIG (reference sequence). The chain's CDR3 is CAWSVHTGLNQPQHF. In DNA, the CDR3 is TGTGCCTGGAGTGTCCATACAGGGCTAAATCAGCCCCAGCATTTT.

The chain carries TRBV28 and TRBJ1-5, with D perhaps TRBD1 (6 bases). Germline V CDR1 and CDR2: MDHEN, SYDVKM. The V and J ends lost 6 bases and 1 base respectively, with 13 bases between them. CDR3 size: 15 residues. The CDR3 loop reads CASRRGSSSNQPQHF. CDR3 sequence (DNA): TGTGCCAGCAGGAGGGGGTCCTCAAGCAATCAGCCCCAGCATTTT.